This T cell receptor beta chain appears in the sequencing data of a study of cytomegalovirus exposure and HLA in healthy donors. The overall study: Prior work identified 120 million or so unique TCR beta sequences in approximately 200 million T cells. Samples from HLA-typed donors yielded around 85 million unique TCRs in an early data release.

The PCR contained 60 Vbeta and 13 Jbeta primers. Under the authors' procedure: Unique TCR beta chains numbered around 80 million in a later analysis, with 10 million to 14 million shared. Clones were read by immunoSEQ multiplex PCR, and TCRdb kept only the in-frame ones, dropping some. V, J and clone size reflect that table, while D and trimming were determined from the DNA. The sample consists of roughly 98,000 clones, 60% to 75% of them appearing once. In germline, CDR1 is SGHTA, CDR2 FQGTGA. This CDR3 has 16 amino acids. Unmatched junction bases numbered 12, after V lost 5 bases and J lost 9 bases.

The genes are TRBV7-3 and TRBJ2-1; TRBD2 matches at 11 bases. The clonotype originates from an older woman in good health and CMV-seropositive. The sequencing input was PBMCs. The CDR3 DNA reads TGTGCCAGCAGCCCAGAGGCTAGCGGGGGGTGGGCTGAGCAGTTCTTC. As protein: CASSPEASGGWAEQFF.